The clone carrying this TCR beta chain was observed a handful of times. This sample was included in a study of T-cell memory formation after mild COVID-19. After removal of 3 bases from V and 5 bases from J, the junction contained 0 bases not matched to a gene. CDR3 length: 13 amino acids. Germline V gene data show CDR1 as SGHRS and CDR2 as YFSETQ. A single record per CDR3 protein comes from TCRdb applying MiXCR to the 5' RACE reads. The table lists about 470,000 distinct CDR3 sequences, around 25% of them singletons, with approximately 12% in the top ten. The sequencing sample was made of PBMCs or a T cell subset sorted from them (not recorded which). The TCR comes from an adult woman who had mild COVID-19 (a few samples of this study predate the infection). Cell type and time point are not known. V gene TRBV5-1 combines with J gene TRBJ2-2, with 8 bases aligning to TRBD1. As DNA, the CDR3 is TGCGCCAGCAGCTGGGACAGGACCGGGGAGCTGTTTTTT. Translated: CASSWDRTGELFF.